Listed here is a single TCR beta chain. V lost 5 bases, J lost 9 bases, and 21 bases lay in between. This CDR3 spans 15 amino acids. Germline V gene sequence: CDR1 LNHDA, CDR2 SQIVND (reference sequence). The sample is drawn from a study of T cell clones after liver transplantation. The assay was immunoSEQ multiplex PCR, and TCRdb's table has in-frame clones only and misses some. The sample records tens of thousands of clones, 75% to 90% being singletons. This material consisted of CD4+ T cells from blood, taken at the 22-month timepoint. J is TRBJ2-3 and V is TRBV19, with unresolved D. The TCR originated in a human patient who received a liver transplant. A subset of T cells may come from the graft donor. Here the CDR3 DNA reads TGTGCCAGTAGTTTCTCCGGGCCGTCTCTGCGAACGCAGTATTTT. The encoded protein is CASSFSGPSLRTQYF.